This T cell receptor (beta chain) was captured in a study of T cell responses to AZD1222 COVID-19 vaccine. In the study overall: Second doses were pooled across both intervals (about 4 or about 12 weeks).

Study-wide results and caveats: Targets within unmutated variant regions were reportedly found for nearly half of spike-specific TCRs. White British people made up most donors, females outnumbered males, and clonal diversity was possibly underestimated. The peak T cell response came first, and repertoires were sampled only after it.

TCRdb keeps only in-frame clones here, not all; method: immunoSEQ multiplex PCR. The sample carries 180,000 or so clones, roughly nine tenths recorded once. This clone was seen just once. Its cognate antigen is unknown. The junction had 7 bases not matched to a gene; V was cut back by 4 bases and J by 4 bases. The CDR3 length is 16 residues. Per the germline V gene, CDR1 is LGHNA and CDR2 is YNFKEQ. The clonotype comes from an adult in good health. The chain couples TRBV4-2 to TRBJ2-1, with 10 bases aligning to TRBD2. Sequences were derived from peripheral blood, sampled on day 0 of AZD1222 vaccination. The CDR3 here is CASSPRPGLAYNEQFF. In DNA, the CDR3 is TGTGCCAGCAGCCCCAGACCGGGACTAGCGTACAATGAGCAGTTCTTC.